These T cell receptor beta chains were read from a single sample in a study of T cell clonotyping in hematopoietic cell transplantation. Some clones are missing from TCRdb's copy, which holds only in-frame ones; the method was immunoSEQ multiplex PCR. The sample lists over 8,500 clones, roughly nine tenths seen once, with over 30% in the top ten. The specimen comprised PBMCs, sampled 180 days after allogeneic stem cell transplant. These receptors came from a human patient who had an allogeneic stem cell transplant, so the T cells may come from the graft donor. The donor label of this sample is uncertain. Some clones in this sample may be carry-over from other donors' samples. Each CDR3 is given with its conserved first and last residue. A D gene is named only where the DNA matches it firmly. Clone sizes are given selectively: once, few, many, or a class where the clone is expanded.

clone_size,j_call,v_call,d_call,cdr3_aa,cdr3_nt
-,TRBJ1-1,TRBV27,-,CASSLSMGGTEAFF,TGTGCCAGCAGTTTATCGATGGGTGGCACTGAAGCTTTCTTT
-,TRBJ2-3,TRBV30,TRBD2,CAWSRTWTSGGGGTDTQYF,TGTGCCTGGAGTCGTACATGGACTAGCGGGGGCGGAGGCACAGATACGCAGTATTTT
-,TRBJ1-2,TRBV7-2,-,CASSSLGLVYTF,TGTGCCAGCAGCTCCCTCGGGCTTGTCTACACCTTC
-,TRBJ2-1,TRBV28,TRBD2,CASSPAGTTSYNEQFF,TGTGCCAGCAGCCCGGCAGGGACTACCTCCTACAATGAGCAGTTCTTC
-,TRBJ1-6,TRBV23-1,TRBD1,CASSHGGQGENSPLHF,TGCGCCAGCAGTCACGGGGGACAGGGGGAGAATTCACCCCTCCACTTT
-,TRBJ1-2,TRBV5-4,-,CASSLEVGVGYGYTF,TGTGCCAGCAGCTTGGAAGTAGGGGTGGGCTATGGCTACACCTTC
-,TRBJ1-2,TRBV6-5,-,CASSHIGGNYGYTF,TGTGCCAGCAGCCACATCGGCGGGAACTATGGCTACACCTTC
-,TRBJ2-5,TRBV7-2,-,CASTPRSSETQYF,TGTGCCAGCACTCCGCGTAGTTCGGAGACCCAGTACTTC
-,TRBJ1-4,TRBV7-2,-,CASSLPSVEKLFF,TGTGCCAGCAGCTTACCCTCAGTTGAAAAACTGTTTTTT
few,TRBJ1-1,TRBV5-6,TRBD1,CASSGSPRDSEAFF,TGTGCCAGCAGCGGGTCCCCCCGGGACAGTGAAGCTTTCTTT
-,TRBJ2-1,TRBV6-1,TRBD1,CASSEAVEDRGLYNEQFF,TGTGCCAGCAGTGAAGCGGTTGAGGACAGGGGGCTTTACAATGAGCAGTTCTTC
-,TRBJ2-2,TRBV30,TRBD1,CAWSVGQGGTGELFF,TGTGCCTGGAGTGTTGGACAGGGCGGCACCGGGGAGCTGTTTTTT
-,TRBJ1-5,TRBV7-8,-,CASSLWQGSVYQPQHF,TGTGCCAGCAGCTTATGGCAGGGAAGCGTCTATCAGCCCCAGCATTTT
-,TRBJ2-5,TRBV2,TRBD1,CASSEQGAGETQYF,TGTGCCAGCAGCGAGCAGGGGGCTGGGGAGACCCAGTACTTC
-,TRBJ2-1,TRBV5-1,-,CASSLVVGGEQFF,TGCGCCAGCAGCTTGGTGGTTGGAGGAGAGCAGTTCTTC
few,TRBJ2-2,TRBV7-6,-,CASSRGLPPGELFF,TGTGCCAGCAGCCGGGGACTGCCTCCCGGGGAGCTGTTTTTT
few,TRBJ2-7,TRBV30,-,CAWSVTGILHEQYF,TGTGCCTGGAGTGTAACAGGGATTCTACACGAGCAGTACTTC
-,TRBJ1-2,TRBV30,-,CAWNQGWSYGYTF,TGTGCCTGGAACCAGGGATGGAGCTATGGCTACACCTTC
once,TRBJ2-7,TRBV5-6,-,CASSSEDDSLYSYEQYF,TGTGCCAGCAGCTCCGAAGATGACAGCCTGTACTCCTACGAGCAGTACTTC
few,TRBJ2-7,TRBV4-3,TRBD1,CASSQIPGQVSYEQYF,TGCGCCAGCAGCCAAATACCCGGACAGGTCTCCTACGAGCAGTACTTC
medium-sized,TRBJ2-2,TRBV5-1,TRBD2,CASSATKSGGNTGELFF,TGCGCCAGCAGTGCGACAAAGAGCGGGGGAAACACCGGGGAGCTGTTTTTT
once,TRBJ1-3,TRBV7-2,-,CASSLDRQSSGNTIYF,TGTGCCAGCAGCTTAGACCGACAGTCGAGTGGAAACACCATATATTTT
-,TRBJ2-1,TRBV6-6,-,CASSLAWYNEQFF,TGTGCCAGCAGTTTAGCGTGGTACAATGAGCAGTTCTTC
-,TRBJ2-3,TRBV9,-,CASRSVIAFTDTQYF,TGTGCCAGCAGGTCCGTAATAGCTTTCACAGATACGCAGTATTTT
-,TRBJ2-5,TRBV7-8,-,CASSFRVLGETQYF,TGTGCCAGCAGCTTCCGGGTCTTGGGAGAGACCCAGTACTTC
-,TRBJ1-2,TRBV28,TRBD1,CASSFQGQDNYGYTF,TGTGCCAGCAGTTTCCAGGGACAGGATAACTATGGCTACACCTTC
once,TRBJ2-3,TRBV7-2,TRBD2,CASSLASVAGPPDTQYF,TGTGCCAGCAGCTTAGCTTCGGTAGCGGGGCCGCCAGATACGCAGTATTTT
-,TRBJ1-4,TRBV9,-,CASSPRWRGDEKLFF,TGTGCCAGCAGCCCCCGGTGGAGGGGGGATGAAAAACTGTTTTTT
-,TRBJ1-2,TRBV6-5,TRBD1,CASSPTGANYGYTF,TGTGCCAGCAGTCCGACAGGGGCTAACTATGGCTACACCTTC
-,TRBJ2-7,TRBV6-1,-,CASIGRFSSYEQYF,TGTGCCAGCATTGGGAGGTTTTCTTCCTACGAGCAGTACTTC
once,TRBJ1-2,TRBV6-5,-,CASYRTGYYGYTF,TGTGCCAGTTATCGAACAGGGTACTATGGCTACACCTTC